The sequence of this T cell receptor beta chain was determined in a study of shared clonotypes between healthy human individuals. Study results and caveats: Naive CD4 clonotype sharing across a few donors was about 5%. Non-shared clonotypes had lower generation probabilities than clonotypes shared by all four sorted-subset donors.

Naive CD8 isolation took CD45RO-negative cells positively selected for CCR7 and excluded terminally differentiated effector memory CD45RA+ cells. The CDR3 has 12 amino acids. V was trimmed by 5 bases and J by 6 bases, leaving 12 bases between them. Germline-derived CDR1 and CDR2 are SGHDT and YYEEEE. Points on this clone: The antigen is undetermined. The same CDR3 also results from other DNA sequences found in this sample.

The data were produced by immunoSEQ multiplex PCR, yet TCRdb's version contains in-frame clones alone and is incomplete. The sample has more than 2 million clones, about 95% seen once. The rearrangement uses TRBV5-6 and TRBJ2-7; tentative D call: TRBD1 (6 bases). Sequences were obtained from naive CD8+ T cells sorted from blood. The clonotype originates from a man aged 18-30 years in good health. CDR3 region: CASSFIRGEQYF. The CDR3 DNA follows: TGTGCCAGCAGTTTTATCAGGGGCGAGCAGTACTTC.